These T cell receptor beta chains were read from a single sample in a study of T cell repertoires in cytomegalovirus infection. For these receptors, no antigen is known. TCRdb analysed the reads with MiXCR anew, one entry per CDR3 protein. The sample holds roughly 920,000 distinct CDR3 sequences, around 31% seen once. The sequencing used cultured CD8+ T cells from PBMCs, collected from culture after CMV antigen stimulation. These receptors were collected from a human donor in good health (CMV status not recorded). Some clones in this sample may be carry-over from other donors' samples. The CDR3 runs from the conserved cysteine through the conserved F or W. D genes are given only for firm matches. The size entry is marked missing in some rows and otherwise reads once, few, many or a size class.

J: TRBJ2-4; D: TRBD2; length: 17; size: few; V: TRBV19; DNA: TGTGCCAGTAGCGGCGGGACTACCTTTATAGCCAAAAACATTCAGTACTTC; CDR3: CASSGGTTFIAKNIQYF
J: TRBJ1-1; D: .; length: 12; size: many; V: TRBV12-3/TRBV12-4; DNA: TGTGCCAGCAGTCCTATAAACACTGAAGCTTTCTTT; CDR3: CASSPINTEAFF
J: TRBJ2-3; D: .; length: 15; size: many; V: TRBV7-9; DNA: TGTGCCAGCAGCTTAACGAGGGGCCCCACAGATACGCAGTATTTT; CDR3: CASSLTRGPTDTQYF
J: TRBJ2-1; D: TRBD2; length: 14; size: .; V: TRBV12-3/TRBV12-4; DNA: TGTGCCACCACGGGACTAGTAGTCCGCAATGAGCAGTTCTTC; CDR3: CATTGLVVRNEQFF
J: TRBJ1-5; D: .; length: 13; size: .; V: TRBV11-2; DNA: TGTGTCAGCAGTCAGAACGTGGCGCAGCCCCAGCATTTT; CDR3: CVSSQNVAQPQHF
J: TRBJ2-5; D: TRBD1; length: 16; size: many; V: TRBV7-6; DNA: TGTGCCAGCAGCTTTTTGGCGGACAGGTACCAAGAGACCCAGTACTTC; CDR3: CASSFLADRYQETQYF
J: TRBJ1-1; D: .; length: 13; size: many; V: TRBV7-6; DNA: TGTGCCAGCTGGGGACTGTTGGAGACTGAAGCTTTCTTT; CDR3: CASWGLLETEAFF
J: TRBJ1-6; D: .; length: 12; size: once; V: TRBV10-3; DNA: TGTGCCATCAGGGGGCGAAATTCACCCCTCCACTTT; CDR3: CAIRGRNSPLHF
J: TRBJ1-5; D: .; length: 15; size: .; V: TRBV6-8; DNA: TGTGCCAGCAGCCCACTTCGGTATAGCAATCAGCCCCAGCATTTT; CDR3: CASSPLRYSNQPQHF
J: TRBJ2-1; D: .; length: 15; size: .; V: TRBV7-9; DNA: TGTGCCAGCAGCCAGAAACGGGGCTTCTACAATGAGCAGTTCTTC; CDR3: CASSQKRGFYNEQFF
J: TRBJ2-1; D: .; length: 15; size: few; V: TRBV4-1; DNA: TGCGCCAGCAGCCCGGCGGGGACGACTCCCAATGAGCAGTTCTTC; CDR3: CASSPAGTTPNEQFF
J: TRBJ2-3; D: .; length: 14; size: few; V: TRBV19; DNA: TGTGCCAGTAGTATTGAGAAGAGACTAGATACGCAGTATTTT; CDR3: CASSIEKRLDTQYF
J: TRBJ1-3; D: .; length: 16; size: .; V: TRBV28; DNA: TGTGCCAGCAGTCGTGGACGGGGGAGATCGAGAAACACCATATATTTT; CDR3: CASSRGRGRSRNTIYF
J: TRBJ2-1; D: .; length: 15; size: .; V: TRBV2; DNA: TGTGCCAGCAGTGGGACAGACCAAATTAGCCATGAGCAGTTCTTC; CDR3: CASSGTDQISHEQFF